This record covers a single T cell receptor beta chain. Its target is not known. TCRdb's copy holds only in-frame clones and misses some; the assay was immunoSEQ multiplex PCR. Of fewer than 20,000 clones in the sample, roughly 87% were seen once. This record belongs to a study of OX40 agonist ivuxolimab in advanced cancers. In the study overall: The diagnoses of dose-escalation patients were hepatocellular carcinoma, melanoma, renal cell or head and neck cancer. From 23 to 79 years was the age range, with a mean of around 60 years, and over 70% were male.

Overall study results and limits: On average, CD8+ T cells had more expanded clones than CD4+.

The sample consisted of CD4+ or CD8+ T cells sorted from blood, taken in a trial of the OX40 agonist ivuxolimab. The sequence came from an adult with an advanced solid tumor such as melanoma, head and neck, liver or kidney cancer.

The CDR3 nucleotides read TGCAGTGCCCTAGTGACGGCCCAGTACTTC. This sequence encodes CSALVTAQYF. V and J are TRBV20-1 and TRBJ2-5; the D is unclear. Per germline, CDR1 DFQATT and CDR2 SNEGSKA (reference sequence). V lost 6 bases and J lost 9, with 11 bases in between. The CDR3 sequence is 10 residues long.